This T cell receptor (beta chain) was captured by sequencing in a study of technical replicates of blood from several donors. Trimming took 1 base from V and 0 from J, leaving 8 bases between them. CDR3 length: 15 residues. Germline assignment: CDR1 SGHRS and CDR2 YFSETQ. A single count supports this clone. The table came from immunoSEQ multiplex PCR; TCRdb's copy has only in-frame clones and leaves some out. In the table there are under 75,000 clones, about 91% of which are singletons. Material: PBMCs. This clonotype was obtained from a human donor in good health. Some clones in this sample may be carry-over from other donors' samples. V gene TRBV5-1 combines with J gene TRBJ2-1, with a weak D call TRBD2 (5 bases). The CDR3 DNA reads as TGCGCCAGCAGCTTGCCAGCGGCCTCCTACAATGAGCAGTTCTTC. This gives the protein CASSLPAASYNEQFF.